This passage covers 14 T cell receptor beta chains from one sample sequenced in a study of blood T cells in healthy people across ages (dated by TCRdb to between 2015 and 2017). Libraries were constructed by 5' RACE. The listed sequencing device is Illumina HiSeq 2500. A second PCR of roughly 7 to 12 cycles was run with a J-beta primer mix and a sample-barcoded 5' primer. TCRdb reanalyzed the raw reads on its own, using fastp at Q25 for trimming and MiXCR for clone calling, and kept in-frame beta chains. CDR3 protein sequences are deduplicated, and each keeps its most common genes and DNA. The sample table lists 800,000 to 1,300,000 distinct CDR3 sequences, about 25% of them with a count of one. The top ten clones comprise less than 0.85% of the sample. The sample was also reused in another study, on T cells of mothers and their children.

Sequenced input: blood. All receptors come from a girl aged 2-10 years in good health.

In its sample, this clonotype was seen a few times. V and J are TRBV7-2 and TRBJ1-1; 7 nucleotides align to TRBD1. The junction had 9 bases not matched to a gene; V was cut back by 3 bases and J by 11 bases. The CDR3 is 13 residues long. Germline-derived CDR1 and CDR2 are SGHTA and FQGNSA. CDR3 nucleotide sequence: TGTGCCAGCAGCTTTAGACAGGGCAGTGAGGCTTTCTTT. Translating gives CASSFRQGSEAFF.

The chain is built from TRBV20-1 and TRBJ2-5; D not resolved. Trimming took 3 bases from V and 6 from J, leaving 14 bases between them. Germline CDR1 and CDR2: DFQATT and SNEGSKA (reference sequence). The CDR3 sequence is 13 residues long. The CDR3 spells CSASFAMGKTQYF. The CDR3 DNA sequence: TGCAGTGCTAGCTTTGCCATGGGAAAGACCCAGTACTTC.

The chain couples TRBV7-9 to TRBJ2-7; no reliable D call. Trimming took off 3 bases at V and 0 bases at J, with 9 bases between the two ends. The CDR3 consists of 14 residues. Germline assignment: CDR1 SEHNR and CDR2 FQNEAQ (reference sequence). The CDR3 bases are TGTGCCAGCAGCTTGTTTGAGAGCTCCTACGAGCAGTACTTC. Translation: CASSLFESSYEQYF.

Only a few counts were recorded for this clonotype. The chain links TRBV6-2 or TRBV6-3 to TRBJ1-1; D unclear. Germline CDR1 MNHEY, CDR2 SVGEGT. The length of the CDR3 is 13 residues. Trimming stripped 6 bases from V and 5 bases from J, with 13 bases between. Here the CDR3 DNA reads TGTGCCAGCAGCCCAAACGTCGGTACTGAAGCTTTCTTT. It translates to CASSPNVGTEAFF.

Of note for this clonotype: One end of the junction is discordant with germline, which a read error may explain. The chain recombines TRBV7-9 with TRBJ2-5; D ambiguous. The J call may be mistaken, given a closer DNA end match to TRBJ2-7. Germline CDR1 is SEHNR and CDR2 is FQNEAQ (reference sequence). The length of the CDR3 is 14 residues. The CDR3 sequence is CAISPPQRAYEQYF. As DNA, the CDR3 is TGTGCCATCAGCCCCCCACAGAGAGCCTACGAGCAGTACTTC.

The sample holds a few counts of this clonotype. This sequence joins TRBV12-3 or TRBV12-4 and TRBJ1-2; possible D gene TRBD1, 6 bases. V was shortened by 10 bases and J by 9 bases, with 15 bases between the two germline ends. The CDR3 runs 11 residues. The CDR3 region has the DNA TGTGCCACCAAGACAGGTACCAGCTACACCTTC. Translating gives CATKTGTSYTF.

This rearrangement joins TRBV5-1 to TRBJ2-5; D gene ambiguous. Germline lookup yields CDR1 SGHRS and CDR2 YFSETQ. This CDR3 comprises 13 residues. The ends were cut back, 5 bases at V and 0 bases at J, with 8 bases in the middle. The CDR3, as DNA: TGCGCCAGCAGAGCAGGTAACCAAGAGACCCAGTACTTC. Translating gives CASRAGNQETQYF.

This clonotype was picked up a small number of times. The chain employs TRBV5-1 and TRBJ2-5, with TRBD2 matching over 15 bases. The germline CDR1 and CDR2 sequences are SGHRS and YFSETQ. The CDR3 runs to 18 residues. Trimming cost V 3 bases and J 4 bases; bases outside gene matches: 10. The CDR3 region has the DNA TGCGCCAGCAGCTGGGGACTAGCGGGGGGCTCGAACGGAGAGACCCAGTACTTC. Translation: CASSWGLAGGSNGETQYF.

This clonotype occurred a few times. The chain links TRBV3-1 to TRBJ1-2; the match to TRBD1 covers 7 bases. V lost 3 bases, J lost 3 bases, and 4 bases stayed unmatched. Germline lookup yields CDR1 LGHDT and CDR2 YNNKEL (reference sequence). The CDR3 has 14 amino acids. CDR3 protein: CASSQGQIYYGYTF. The CDR3 nucleotides are TGTGCCAGCAGCCAGGGACAGATTTACTATGGCTACACCTTC. The whole variable domain, filled in from reference TRBV3-1 and TRBJ1-2, reads DTAVSQTPKYLVTQMGNDKSIKCEQNLGHDTMYWYKQDSKKFLKIMFSYNNKELIINETVPNRFSPKSPDKAHLNLHINSLELGDSAVYFCASSQGQIYYGYTFGSGTRLTVV.

This clonotype was seen a few times. This chain links TRBV7-9 with TRBJ2-5; TRBD2 is a possible D gene (6 bases). The V gene lost 0 bases and the J gene lost 2 bases, with 22 bases spanning the gap. This CDR3 has 19 amino acids. Germline-derived CDR1 and CDR2 are SEHNR and FQNEAQ (reference sequence). The CDR3 DNA sequence: TGTGCCAGCAGCTTAGCTATCGAATATTCGGGTAGCGGTCAAGAGACCCAGTACTTC. Residues: CASSLAIEYSGSGQETQYF.

This clonotype showed up just a few times. The chain couples TRBV7-2 to TRBJ1-1; a weak D match, TRBD1 (5 bases). This CDR3 has 14 amino acids. V lost 3 bases to trimming and J lost 4 bases, with 12 bases between them. In germline, CDR1 is SGHTA, CDR2 FQGNSA. The CDR3 sequence is CASSLGEAGTEAFF. The CDR3 DNA reads TGTGCCAGCAGCTTGGGGGAGGCGGGCACTGAAGCTTTCTTT.

The gene calls are TRBV18 and TRBJ1-1, with D unresolved. The CDR3 sequence is 15 residues long. Looked up from germline, CDR1 is KGHSH and CDR2 is LQKENI. V dropped 1 base and J dropped 3 bases, with 12 bases sitting between them. Here the CDR3 reads CASSPLFSKDTEAFF. The CDR3 DNA is TGTGCCAGCTCACCACTGTTCTCGAAGGACACTGAAGCTTTCTTT.

The genes are TRBV28 and TRBJ2-7; either TRBD1 or TRBD2 may supply D (5 bases each). The germline V gene has CDR1 MDHEN and CDR2 SYDVKM. The CDR3 extends over 13 amino acids. The germline V and J ends were trimmed by 2 bases and 6 bases, with 11 bases remaining between them. The CDR3 is CASSLGTRIEQYF. In DNA form, the CDR3 reads TGTGCCAGCAGTTTAGGGACCCGCATCGAGCAGTACTTC.

This clonotype has more than one count but fewer than ten. The rearrangement links TRBV10-3 to TRBJ2-1; D tentatively fits TRBD1 or TRBD2 (5 bases each). The germline V and J ends were trimmed by 3 bases and 4 bases, with 16 bases remaining between them. The CDR3 has 16 residues. Germline V CDR1 and CDR2: ENHRY, SYGVKD. The CDR3 sequence: CAISDHRDRPYNEQFF. The CDR3 bases are TGTGCCATCAGTGACCACCGGGACCGACCTTACAATGAGCAGTTCTTC.